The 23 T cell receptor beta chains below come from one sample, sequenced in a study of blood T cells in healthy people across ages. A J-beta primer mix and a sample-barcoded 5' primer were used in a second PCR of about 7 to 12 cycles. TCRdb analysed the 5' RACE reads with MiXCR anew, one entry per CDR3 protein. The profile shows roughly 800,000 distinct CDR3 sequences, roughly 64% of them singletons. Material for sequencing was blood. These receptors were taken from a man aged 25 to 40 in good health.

The DNA of the CDR3 is TGCGCCAGCGCCCCTACGGGGACGATGAATTCACCCCTCCACTTT. It encodes CASAPTGTMNSPLHF. The chain links TRBV5-1 to TRBJ1-6, with D perhaps matching TRBD1 (5 bases). The V end lost 7 bases, the J end lost 7 bases, and 18 bases lay between the germline ends. Germline CDR1 and CDR2: SGHRS and YFSETQ. This CDR3 region has 15 residues.

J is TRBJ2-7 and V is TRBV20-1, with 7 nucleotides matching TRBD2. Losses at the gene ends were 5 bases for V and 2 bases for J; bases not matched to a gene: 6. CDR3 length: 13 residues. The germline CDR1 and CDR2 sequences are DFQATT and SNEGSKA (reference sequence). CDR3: CSARLADAYEQYF. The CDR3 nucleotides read TGCAGTGCTCGGCTAGCGGATGCCTACGAGCAGTACTTC.

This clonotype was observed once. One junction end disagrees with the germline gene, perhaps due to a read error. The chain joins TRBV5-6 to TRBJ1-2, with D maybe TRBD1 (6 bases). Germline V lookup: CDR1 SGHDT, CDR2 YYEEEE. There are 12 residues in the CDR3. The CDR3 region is CASTAGAYCYTF. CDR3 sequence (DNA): TGTGCCAGCACGGCAGGGGCCTATTGCTACACCTTC.

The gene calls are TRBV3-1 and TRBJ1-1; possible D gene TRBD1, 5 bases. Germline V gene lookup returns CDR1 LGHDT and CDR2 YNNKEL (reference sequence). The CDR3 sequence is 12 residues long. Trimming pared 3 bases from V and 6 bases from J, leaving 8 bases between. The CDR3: CASSQGPSEAFF. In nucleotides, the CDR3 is TGTGCCAGCAGCCAGGGGCCCTCTGAAGCTTTCTTT.

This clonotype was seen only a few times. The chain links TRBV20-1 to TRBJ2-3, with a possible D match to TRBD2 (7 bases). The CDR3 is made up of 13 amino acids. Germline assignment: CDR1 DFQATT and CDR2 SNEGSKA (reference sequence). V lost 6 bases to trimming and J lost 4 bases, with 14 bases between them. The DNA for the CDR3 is TGCAGTGCCGAGGGGGGGAGCGCAGATACGCAGTATTTT. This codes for CSAEGGSADTQYF.

The CDR3 sequence is CASSDEGISQPQHF. The CDR3 DNA reads as TGTGCCAGCAGTGATGAGGGTATATCTCAGCCCCAGCATTTT. This chain links TRBV2 with TRBJ1-5; D call uncertain. The CDR3 is 14 residues long. Germline-derived CDR1 and CDR2 are SNHLY and FYNNEI. Trimming stripped 3 bases from V and 6 bases from J, with 12 bases between.

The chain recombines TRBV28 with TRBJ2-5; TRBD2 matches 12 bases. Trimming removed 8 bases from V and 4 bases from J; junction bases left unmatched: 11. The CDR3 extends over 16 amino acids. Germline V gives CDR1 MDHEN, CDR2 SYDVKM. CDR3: CASRGMTSGSRETQYF. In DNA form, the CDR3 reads TGTGCCAGCCGGGGGATGACTAGCGGGAGTAGAGAGACCCAGTACTTC. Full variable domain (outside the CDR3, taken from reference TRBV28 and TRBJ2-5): DVKVTQSSRYLVKRTGEKVFLECVQDMDHENMFWYRQDPGLGLRLIYFSYDVKMKEKGDIPEGYSVSREKKERFSLILESASTNQTSMYLCASRGMTSGSRETQYFGPGTRLLVL.

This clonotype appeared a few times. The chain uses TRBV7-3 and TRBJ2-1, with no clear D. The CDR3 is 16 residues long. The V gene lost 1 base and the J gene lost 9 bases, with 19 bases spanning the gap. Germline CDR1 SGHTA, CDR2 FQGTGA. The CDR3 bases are TGTGCCAGCAGCTTAATGGGCGGACCCCTAGGTGGTGAGCAGTTCTTC. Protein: CASSLMGGPLGGEQFF.

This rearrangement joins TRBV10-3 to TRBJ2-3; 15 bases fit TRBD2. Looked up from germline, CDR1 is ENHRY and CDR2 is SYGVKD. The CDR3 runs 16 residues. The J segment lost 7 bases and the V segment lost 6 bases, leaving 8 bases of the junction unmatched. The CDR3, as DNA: TGTGCCATCAGAGAATATGGGACTAGCGGGAGGAATACGCAGTATTTT. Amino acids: CAIREYGTSGRNTQYF.

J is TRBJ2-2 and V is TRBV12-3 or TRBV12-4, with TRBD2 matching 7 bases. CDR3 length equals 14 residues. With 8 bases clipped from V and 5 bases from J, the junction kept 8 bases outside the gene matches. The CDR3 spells CASDQRGETGELFF. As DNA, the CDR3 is TGTGCCAGCGATCAGCGGGGTGAAACCGGGGAGCTGTTTTTT.

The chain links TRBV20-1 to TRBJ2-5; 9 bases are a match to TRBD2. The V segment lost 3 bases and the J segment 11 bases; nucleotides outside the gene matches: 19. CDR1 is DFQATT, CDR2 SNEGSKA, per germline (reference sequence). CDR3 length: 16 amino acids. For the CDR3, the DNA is TGCAGTGCTAGTTGGCTAGCGGGGTCGTTGGGGGATGAGCAGTACTTC. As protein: CSASWLAGSLGDEQYF.

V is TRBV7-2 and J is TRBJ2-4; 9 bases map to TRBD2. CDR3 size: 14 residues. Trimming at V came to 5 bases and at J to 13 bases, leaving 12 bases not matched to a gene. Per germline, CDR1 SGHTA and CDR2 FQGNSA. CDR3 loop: CASSALAGLSEQYF. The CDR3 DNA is TGTGCCAGCAGCGCGCTAGCGGGACTTTCGGAGCAGTACTTC.

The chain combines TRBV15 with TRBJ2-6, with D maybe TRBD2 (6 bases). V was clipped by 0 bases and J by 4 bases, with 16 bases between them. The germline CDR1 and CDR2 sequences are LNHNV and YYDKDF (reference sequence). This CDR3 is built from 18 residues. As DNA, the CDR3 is TGTGCCACCAGCAGAGATTTTGCGGGACCCTCAGGGGCCAACGTCCTGACTTTC. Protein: CATSRDFAGPSGANVLTF. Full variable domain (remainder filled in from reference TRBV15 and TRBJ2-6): DAMVIQNPRYQVTQFGKPVTLSCSQTLNHNVMYWYQQKSSQAPKLLFHYYDKDFNNEADTPDNFQSRRPNTSFCFLDIRSPGLGDTAMYLCATSRDFAGPSGANVLTFGAGSRLTVL.

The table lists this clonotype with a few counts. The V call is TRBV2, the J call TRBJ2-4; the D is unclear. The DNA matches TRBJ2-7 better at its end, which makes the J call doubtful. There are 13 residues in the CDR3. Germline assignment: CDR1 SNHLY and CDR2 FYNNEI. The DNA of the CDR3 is TGTGCCAGCAGTGATGTGGCAGGCTACGAGCAGTACTTC. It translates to CASSDVAGYEQYF.

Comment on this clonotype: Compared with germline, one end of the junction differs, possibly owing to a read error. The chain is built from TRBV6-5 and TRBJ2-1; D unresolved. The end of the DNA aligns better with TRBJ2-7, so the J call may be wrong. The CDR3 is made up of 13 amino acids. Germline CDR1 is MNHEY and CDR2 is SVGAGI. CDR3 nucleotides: TGTACCAGCAGTTACGGTCTCTACAATGAGCAGTACTTC. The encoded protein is CTSSYGLYNEQYF.

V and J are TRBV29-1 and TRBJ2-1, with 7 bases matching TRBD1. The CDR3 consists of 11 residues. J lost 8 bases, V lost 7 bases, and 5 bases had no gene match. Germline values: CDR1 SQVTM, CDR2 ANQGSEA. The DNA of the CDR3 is TGCAGCGCGGACAGGTACGATGAGCAGTTCTTC. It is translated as CSADRYDEQFF.

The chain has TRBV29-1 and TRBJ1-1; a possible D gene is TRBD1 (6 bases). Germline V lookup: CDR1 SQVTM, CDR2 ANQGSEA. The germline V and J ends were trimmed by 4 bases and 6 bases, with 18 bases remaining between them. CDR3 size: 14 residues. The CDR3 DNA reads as TGCAGCGTTGCCCGCAAGGAGACAGGCGCTGAAGCTTTCTTT. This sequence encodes CSVARKETGAEAFF.

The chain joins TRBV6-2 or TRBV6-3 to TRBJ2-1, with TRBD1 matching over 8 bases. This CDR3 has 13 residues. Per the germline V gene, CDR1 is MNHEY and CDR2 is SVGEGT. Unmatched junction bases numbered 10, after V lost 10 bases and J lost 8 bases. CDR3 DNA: TGTGCCACCGGGGACAGGTTTTTCGATGAGCAGTTCTTC. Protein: CATGDRFFDEQFF.

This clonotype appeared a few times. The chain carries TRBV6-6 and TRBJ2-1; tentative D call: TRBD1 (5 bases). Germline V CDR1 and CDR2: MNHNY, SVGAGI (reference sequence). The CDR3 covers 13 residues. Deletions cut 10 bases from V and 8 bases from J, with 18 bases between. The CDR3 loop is CATTLGLGDEQFF. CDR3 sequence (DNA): TGTGCCACCACTCTGGGGCTAGGGGATGAGCAGTTCTTC.

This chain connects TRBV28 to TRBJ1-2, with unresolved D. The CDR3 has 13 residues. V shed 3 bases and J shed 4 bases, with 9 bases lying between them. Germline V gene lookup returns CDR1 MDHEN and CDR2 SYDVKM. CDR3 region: CASSFGSVYGYTF. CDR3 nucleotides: TGTGCCAGCAGTTTCGGTTCTGTCTATGGCTACACCTTC.

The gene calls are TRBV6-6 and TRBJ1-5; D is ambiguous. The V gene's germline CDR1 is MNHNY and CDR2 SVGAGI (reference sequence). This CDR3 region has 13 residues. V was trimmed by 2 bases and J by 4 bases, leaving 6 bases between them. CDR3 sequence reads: CASSYTENQPQHF. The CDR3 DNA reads TGTGCCAGCAGTTACACCGAGAATCAGCCCCAGCATTTT.

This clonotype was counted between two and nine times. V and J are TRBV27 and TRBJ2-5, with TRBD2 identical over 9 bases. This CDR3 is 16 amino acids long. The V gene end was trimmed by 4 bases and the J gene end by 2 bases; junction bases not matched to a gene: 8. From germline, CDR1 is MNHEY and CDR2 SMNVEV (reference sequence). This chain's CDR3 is CASSWETSGRQETQYF. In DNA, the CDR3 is TGTGCCAGCAGTTGGGAGACTAGCGGTCGACAAGAGACCCAGTACTTC.

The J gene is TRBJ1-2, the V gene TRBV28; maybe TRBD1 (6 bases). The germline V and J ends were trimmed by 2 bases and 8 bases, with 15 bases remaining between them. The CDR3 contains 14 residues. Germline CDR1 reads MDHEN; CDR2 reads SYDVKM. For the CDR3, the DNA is TGTGCCAGCAGTTTAGAAAACAGGGCTCAGGGCTACACCTTC. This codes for CASSLENRAQGYTF.